This T cell receptor (beta chain) was profiled in a study of glioma-infiltrating T cells. Study-wide points: Only very few CDR3 sequences appeared in both tissue and blood. Tissue-blood divergence was below expectation in non-neoplastic patients, above in gliomas.

The iRepertoire nested amplicon-rescue multiplex PCR amplified TCR alpha and beta CDR3s from RNA. Input was about 95-400 ng of tissue mRNA or PBMC total RNA. TCRdb re-called the multiplex PCR reads through MiXCR, storing one row per CDR3 protein. Among approximately 89,000 distinct CDR3 sequences listed, under 30% were seen once. CDR1 and CDR2 from the germline V gene are DFQATT and SNEGSKA (reference sequence). This CDR3 region has 12 residues. V dropped 6 bases and J dropped 4 bases, with 12 bases sitting between them. This clonotype is categorized as medium-sized. Its antigen is unknown. The rearrangement uses TRBV20-1 and TRBJ2-5, with a tentative D call TRBD1 (5 bases). The sequenced sample consisted of glioma tissue, nonneoplastic brain tissue, or PBMCs (not recorded which). The receptor comes from a human donor with low-grade glioma or glioblastoma, undergoing nonglioma brain surgery, or in good health (not recorded which). CDR3 bases: TGCAGTGCAGTCCAGGGTGTAGAGACCCAGTACTTC. Protein: CSAVQGVETQYF.